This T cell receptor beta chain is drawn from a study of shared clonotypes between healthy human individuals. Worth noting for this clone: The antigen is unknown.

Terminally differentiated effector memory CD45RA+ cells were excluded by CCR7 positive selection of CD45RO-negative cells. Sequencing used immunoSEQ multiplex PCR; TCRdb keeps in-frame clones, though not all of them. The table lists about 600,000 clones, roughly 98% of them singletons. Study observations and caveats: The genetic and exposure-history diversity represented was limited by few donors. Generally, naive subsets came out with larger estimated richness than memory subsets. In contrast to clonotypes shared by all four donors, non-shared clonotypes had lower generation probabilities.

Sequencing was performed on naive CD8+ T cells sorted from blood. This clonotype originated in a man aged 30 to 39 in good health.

The CDR3 nucleotides are TGTGCCAGCAGTGAGAGACTAGCCTACAATGAGCAGTTCTTC. This sequence encodes CASSERLAYNEQFF. The rearrangement links TRBV2 to TRBJ2-1; possible D gene TRBD2, 6 bases. Germline values: CDR1 SNHLY, CDR2 FYNNEI. The CDR3 length is 14 residues. With 3 bases removed from V and 2 bases from J, the gap between germline ends came to 8 bases.